The next 26 T cell receptor beta chains were all read from a single sample in a study of Ad26.COV2.S vaccination and SARS-CoV-2 variants. Clones were sequenced by immunoSEQ multiplex PCR, and TCRdb holds only the in-frame ones, with some missing. In the table there are some 350,000 clones, approximately 87% of which are singletons. Regarding treatment: some 19 received Ad26.COV2.S at low or high dose, single or two shots; 5 received placebo; per-sample allocation not given. Day 63 after the first injection of vaccine or placebo was the sampling time. The material was peripheral blood, obtained in a trial of Ad26.COV2.S vaccine versus placebo. Source of these receptors: a person aged 18-65 years who received the Ad26.COV2.S COVID-19 vaccine or a placebo.

This clone was seen only a few times. The V call is TRBV6-2 or TRBV6-3, the J call TRBJ1-2; tentative D call: TRBD1 (5 bases). V was trimmed by 2 bases and J by 8 bases, leaving 15 bases between them. This CDR3 has 14 residues. The V gene's germline CDR1 is MNHEY and CDR2 SVGEGT. The CDR3 DNA is TGTGCCAGCAGTTACGACGGGACTTCGGGAGGCTACACCTTC. Translated: CASSYDGTSGGYTF.

The V gene is TRBV11-3, the J gene TRBJ2-1, with 7 bases matching TRBD1. Germline CDR1 and CDR2: SGHNT and YENEEA. The CDR3 extends over 17 amino acids. V was clipped by 5 bases and J by 0 bases; unmatched bases: 10. The CDR3 protein is CASSPGKTGSSYNEQFF. Here the CDR3 DNA reads TGTGCCAGCAGCCCCGGGAAGACAGGGAGCTCCTACAATGAGCAGTTCTTC. Full variable domain (outside the CDR3, taken from reference TRBV11-3 and TRBJ2-1): EAGVVQSPRYKIIEKKQPVAFWCNPISGHNTLYWYLQNLGQGPELLIRYENEEAVDDSQLPKDRFSAERLKGVDSTLKIQPAELGDSAVYLCASSPGKTGSSYNEQFFGPGTRLTVL.

J is TRBJ1-4 and V is TRBV6-5, with 7 bases lining up with TRBD1. CDR1 MNHEY and CDR2 SVGAGI come from the germline V gene. Trimming took 7 bases from V and 0 from J; bases not matched to a gene: 5. The CDR3 is 15 residues long. The CDR3 nucleotides read TGTGCCAGCACGTGGACAGGCACAACTAATGAAAAACTGTTTTTT. Protein: CASTWTGTTNEKLFF.

This clone was observed a single time. This chain connects TRBV3-1 (or the pseudogene TRBV3-2) to TRBJ2-7; D gene ambiguous. The CDR3 is 13 residues long. From germline, CDR1 is LGHDT and CDR2 YNNKEL (reference sequence). V dropped 0 bases and J dropped 6 bases, with 9 bases sitting between them. The CDR3 here is CASSQERSGEQYV. The CDR3 DNA sequence: TGTGCCAGCAGCCAAGAGCGTTCGGGCGAGCAGTACGTC.

This chain links TRBV7-8 with TRBJ1-2; D gene ambiguous. Trimming pared 0 bases from V and 2 bases from J, leaving 7 bases between. CDR3 size: 14 residues. Germline CDR1 SGHVS, CDR2 FQNEAQ. The CDR3 bases are TGTGCCAGCAGCTTAGCGGGAGTGAACTATGGCTACACCTTC. This gives the protein CASSLAGVNYGYTF.

This clone was seen a handful of times. This sequence joins TRBV30 and TRBJ1-2; TRBD1 is a possible D gene (6 bases). Trimming took off 0 bases at V and 8 bases at J, with 13 bases between the two ends. Germline V gene lookup returns CDR1 GTSNPN and CDR2 SVGIG (reference sequence). The CDR3 covers 13 residues. The CDR3, as DNA: TGTGCCTGGAGTGTACAAGGGGGGACCGGCTACACCTTC. Protein sequence: CAWSVQGGTGYTF. Drawing the rest from reference TRBV30 and TRBJ1-2, the complete variable domain is SQTIHQWPATLVQPVGSPLSLECTVEGTSNPNLYWYRQAAGRGLQLLFYSVGIGQISSEVPQNLSASRPQDRQFILSSKKLLLSDSGFYLCAWSVQGGTGYTFGSGTRLTVV.

The chain joins TRBV6-5 to TRBJ2-5; 12 bases are shared with TRBD2. Unmatched junction bases numbered 2, after V lost 5 bases and J lost 4 bases. CDR1 and CDR2 from the germline V gene are MNHEY and SVGAGI. The CDR3 has 14 residues. The CDR3 DNA is TGTGCCAGCAGTCCACTAGCGGGAGGAGAGACCCAGTACTTC. Residues: CASSPLAGGETQYF.

The genes are TRBV5-1 and TRBJ2-2; D not certain. This CDR3 region has 13 residues. Looked up from germline, CDR1 is SGHRS and CDR2 is YFSETQ. V was pared by 4 bases and J by 3 bases, with 7 bases between. The CDR3 loop is CASSKVDTGELFF. Here the CDR3 DNA reads TGCGCCAGCAGCAAAGTCGACACCGGGGAGCTGTTTTTT.

This chain connects TRBV5-6 to TRBJ2-1, with D perhaps matching TRBD2 (6 bases). V dropped 0 bases and J dropped 7 bases, with 8 bases sitting between them. Germline assignment: CDR1 SGHDT and CDR2 YYEEEE. The CDR3 sequence is 13 residues long. DNA for the CDR3: TGTGCCAGCAGCTTGGGTAGCGGAAATGAGCAGTTCTTC. This gives the protein CASSLGSGNEQFF.

This sequence joins TRBV7-8 and TRBJ1-2, with D perhaps TRBD1 (5 bases). V lost 2 bases and J lost 4, with 11 bases in between. CDR1 and CDR2 (germline): SGHVS, FQNEAQ. The length of the CDR3 is 14 residues. CDR3 sequence: CASSLRGRGYGYTF. The CDR3 DNA reads TGTGCCAGCAGCTTACGGGGTAGGGGCTATGGCTACACCTTC.

The V call is TRBV4-3, the J call TRBJ2-2, with 9 bases lining up with TRBD1. The CDR3 contains 20 residues. V was pared by 4 bases and J by 5 bases, with 20 bases of the junction left unmatched. Germline CDR1 reads LGHNA; CDR2 reads YSLEER. The CDR3 spells CASSPSTGTGTYSRTGELFF. The CDR3 DNA reads TGCGCCAGCAGCCCCTCGACCGGGACAGGGACTTACAGTAGGACCGGGGAGCTGTTTTTT.

The rearrangement links TRBV6-5 to TRBJ2-2; 13 bases align to TRBD2. This CDR3 has 14 residues. After removal of 8 bases from V and 6 bases from J, the junction contained 3 bases not matched to a gene. Germline lookup yields CDR1 MNHEY and CDR2 SVGAGI. Written as DNA, the CDR3 is TGTGCCAGCCGGGGACTAGCGGGGTCCGGGGAGCTGTTTTTT. It specifies CASRGLAGSGELFF.

V is TRBV6-2 or TRBV6-3 and J is TRBJ1-1; 9 bases align to TRBD1. The germline V gene has CDR1 MNHEY and CDR2 SVGEGT. CDR3 length: 19 residues. Trimming removed 6 bases from V and 0 bases from J; junction bases left unmatched: 17. CDR3 in amino acids: CASSDRDRVLRAMNTEAFF. For the CDR3, the DNA is TGTGCCAGCAGCGACCGGGACAGGGTACTTAGGGCCATGAACACTGAAGCTTTCTTT.

This chain connects TRBV6-5 to TRBJ1-2, with D possibly TRBD1 on 5 matching bases. The CDR3 covers 14 residues. CDR1 is MNHEY and CDR2 is SVGAGI in the germline V gene. V was shortened by 5 bases and J by 4 bases, with 14 bases between the two germline ends. Here the CDR3 reads CASSTAGGVYGYTF. CDR3 nucleotides: TGTGCCAGCAGTACGGCCGGGGGAGTCTATGGCTACACCTTC.

This clone is medium-sized in the sample. V gene TRBV2 combines with J gene TRBJ2-2; D is unresolved. Trimming stripped 6 bases from V and 11 bases from J, with 13 bases between. Germline V lookup: CDR1 SNHLY, CDR2 FYNNEI. The CDR3 has 12 residues. CDR3 nucleotides: TGTGCCAGCAGACCCCTCCTGTACGAGCTGTTTTTT. It is translated as CASRPLLYELFF.

This chain joins TRBV7-2 and TRBJ2-3; 16 bases are shared with TRBD2. The V gene's germline CDR1 is SGHTA and CDR2 FQGNSA. The length of the CDR3 is 15 residues. With V trimmed by 5 bases and J by 6 bases, 2 bases remained unmatched. The CDR3 here is CASSVGLAGGDTQYF. The CDR3 DNA sequence: TGTGCCAGCAGCGTGGGACTAGCGGGAGGGGATACGCAGTATTTT.

This chain links TRBV19 with TRBJ1-1, with a possible D match to TRBD1 (5 bases). This CDR3 has 13 amino acids. Looked up from germline, CDR1 is LNHDA and CDR2 is SQIVND (reference sequence). The germline V and J ends were trimmed by 7 bases and 0 bases, with 9 bases remaining between them. CDR3 in DNA: TGTGCCAGTACCTGGGGCTTGAACACTGAAGCTTTCTTT. It codes for CASTWGLNTEAFF.

This chain uses TRBV19 with TRBJ2-7, with 14 positions matching TRBD2. Germline-derived CDR1 and CDR2 are LNHDA and SQIVND (reference sequence). The trim removed 5 bases at V and 6 bases at J, leaving 6 bases unmatched. CDR3 length: 15 amino acids. CDR3 nucleotide sequence: TGTGCCAGTAGTGCGCAGACTAGCGGGGGGGCCGAGCAGTACTTC. Protein product: CASSAQTSGGAEQYF.

The V and J genes are TRBV14 and TRBJ1-6; TRBD1 aligns across 10 bases. CDR1 is SGHDN, CDR2 FVKESK, per germline. The CDR3 totals 13 residues. J gave up 14 bases and V 4 bases, and 5 bases lay outside the gene matches. The CDR3 sequence is CASSRDRGLTLHF. CDR3 in DNA: TGTGCCAGCAGCCGGGACAGGGGATTAACCCTCCACTTT.

This clone was found a few times. This sequence joins TRBV12-3 or TRBV12-4 and TRBJ1-6, with D unresolved. This CDR3 comprises 12 residues. V was pared by 2 bases and J by 9 bases, with 5 bases between. As DNA, the CDR3 is TGTGCCAGCAGTTTAACCGGTTCACCCCTCCACTTT. Translated: CASSLTGSPLHF.

The chain uses TRBV4-3 and TRBJ1-2; tentative D call: TRBD1 (5 bases). The V end was cut by 4 bases, the J end by 0 bases, with 12 bases between. Germline loops: CDR1 LGHNA, CDR2 YSLEER. The CDR3 contains 15 residues. The CDR3 DNA follows: TGCGCCAGCAGCCTCTTCGGGGGAGCTAACTATGGCTACACCTTC. The encoded protein is CASSLFGGANYGYTF.

This clone was seen a single time. The rearrangement uses TRBV27 and TRBJ2-5, with D possibly matching TRBD2 (6 bases). The length of the CDR3 is 16 residues. With 4 bases removed from V and 1 base from J, the gap between germline ends came to 16 bases. Germline V gene lookup returns CDR1 MNHEY and CDR2 SMNVEV (reference sequence). The CDR3 region is CASSWVSGGSQETQYF. CDR3 in DNA: TGTGCCAGCAGTTGGGTATCTGGAGGGTCCCAAGAGACCCAGTACTTC.

The chain combines TRBV4-3 with TRBJ2-7; D perhaps matches TRBD2 (6 bases). CDR3 length equals 15 residues. V dropped 4 bases and J dropped 0 bases, with 13 bases sitting between them. Germline CDR1 reads LGHNA; CDR2 reads YSLEER. The CDR3 here is CASSPAREASYEQYF. The CDR3 DNA sequence: TGCGCCAGCAGCCCGGCCAGGGAGGCCTCCTACGAGCAGTACTTC.

The chain links TRBV9 to TRBJ1-1; possibly TRBD1 for D (5 bases). Germline assignment: CDR1 SGDLS and CDR2 YYNGEE. V lost 3 bases, J lost 2 bases, and 8 bases lay in between. The CDR3 sequence is 13 residues long. The CDR3 here is CASSATGNTEAFF. In DNA form, the CDR3 reads TGTGCCAGCAGCGCAACAGGAAACACTGAAGCTTTCTTT.

This clone was seen a few times. In DNA, the CDR3 is TGTGCCTGGACCCTAGGACAGGGGCTCCACTTT. Translating gives CAWTLGQGLHF. V usage is TRBV30 and J usage is TRBJ1-6; 9 nucleotides match TRBD1. Germline-derived CDR1 and CDR2 are GTSNPN and SVGIG (reference sequence). J gave up 16 bases and V 4 bases, and 5 bases lay outside the gene matches. The CDR3 sequence is 11 residues long.

The J gene is TRBJ2-7, the V gene TRBV11-2; the D gene is possibly TRBD2 (6 bases). The CDR3 contains 15 residues. Germline values: CDR1 SGHAT, CDR2 FQNNGV. The V gene lost 5 bases and the J gene lost 0 bases, with 14 bases spanning the gap. For the CDR3, the DNA is TGTGCCAGCAGCCCAGTAGCGGTGAGCTCCTACGAGCAGTACGTC. Translation: CASSPVAVSSYEQYV.